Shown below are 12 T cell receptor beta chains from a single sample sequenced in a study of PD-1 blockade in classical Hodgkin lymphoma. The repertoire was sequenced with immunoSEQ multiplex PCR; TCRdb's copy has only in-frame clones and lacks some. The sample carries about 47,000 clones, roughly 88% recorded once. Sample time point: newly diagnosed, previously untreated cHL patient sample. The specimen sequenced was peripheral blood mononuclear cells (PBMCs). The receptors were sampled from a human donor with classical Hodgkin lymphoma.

DNA of the CDR3: TGTGCTAGTGGTCTATCCTCCGGGACTAGCGGGAGAGGAGGGACCCAGTACTTC. Its translation is CASGLSSGTSGRGGTQYF. This chain uses TRBV12-5 with TRBJ2-5, with 14 bases lining up with TRBD2. Losses at the gene ends were 5 bases for V and 7 bases for J; bases not matched to a gene: 15. Germline V gene sequence: CDR1 LGHNT, CDR2 FRNRAP. This CDR3 spans 18 amino acids.

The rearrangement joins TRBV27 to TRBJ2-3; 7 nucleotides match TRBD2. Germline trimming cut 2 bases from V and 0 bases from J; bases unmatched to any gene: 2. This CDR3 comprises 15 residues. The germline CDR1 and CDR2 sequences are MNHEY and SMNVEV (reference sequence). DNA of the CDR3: TGTGCCAGCAGTTTAGCGGGAGTAAGCACAGATACGCAGTATTTT. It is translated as CASSLAGVSTDTQYF.

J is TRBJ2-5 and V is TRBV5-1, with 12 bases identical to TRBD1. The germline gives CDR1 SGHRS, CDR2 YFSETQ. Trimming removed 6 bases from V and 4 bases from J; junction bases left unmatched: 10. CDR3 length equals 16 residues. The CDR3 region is CASKLTGTGGAETQYF. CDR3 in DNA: TGCGCCAGCAAGTTGACCGGGACAGGGGGCGCAGAGACCCAGTACTTC. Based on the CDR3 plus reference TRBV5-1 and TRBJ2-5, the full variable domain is KAGVTQTPRYLIKTRGQQVTLSCSPISGHRSVSWYQQTPGQGLQFLFEYFSETQRNKGNFPGRFSGRQFSNSRSEMNVSTLELGDSALYLCASKLTGTGGAETQYFGPGTRLLVL.

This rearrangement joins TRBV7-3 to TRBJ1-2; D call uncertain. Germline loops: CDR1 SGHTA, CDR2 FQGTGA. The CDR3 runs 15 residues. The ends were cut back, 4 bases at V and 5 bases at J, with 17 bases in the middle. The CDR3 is CASSSSAQTPYGYTF. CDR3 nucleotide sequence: TGTGCCAGCAGCTCGTCTGCTCAAACACCGTATGGCTACACCTTC.

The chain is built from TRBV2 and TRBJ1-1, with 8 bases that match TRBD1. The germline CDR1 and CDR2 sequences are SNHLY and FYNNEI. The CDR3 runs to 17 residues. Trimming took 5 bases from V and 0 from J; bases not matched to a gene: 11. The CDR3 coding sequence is TGTGCCAGCAGTTACCGGTCGACAGGGGCTATGAACACTGAAGCTTTCTTT. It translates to CASSYRSTGAMNTEAFF. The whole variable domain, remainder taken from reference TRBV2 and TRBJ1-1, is EPEVTQTPSHQVTQMGQEVILRCVPISNHLYFYWYRQILGQKVEFLVSFYNNEISEKSEIFDDQFSVERPDGSNFTLKIRSTKLEDSAMYFCASSYRSTGAMNTEAFFGQGTRLTVV.

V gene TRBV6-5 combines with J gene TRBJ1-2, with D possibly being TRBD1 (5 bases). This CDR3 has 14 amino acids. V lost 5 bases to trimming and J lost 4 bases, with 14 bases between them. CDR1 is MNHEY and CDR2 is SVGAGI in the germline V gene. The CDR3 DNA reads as TGTGCCAGCAGTGAAGGGGAATCAGGCTATGGCTACACCTTC. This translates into CASSEGESGYGYTF.

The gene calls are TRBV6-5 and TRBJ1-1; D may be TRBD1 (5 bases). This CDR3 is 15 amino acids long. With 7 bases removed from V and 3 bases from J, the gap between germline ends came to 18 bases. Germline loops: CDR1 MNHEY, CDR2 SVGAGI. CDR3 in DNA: TGTGCCAGCAATGGGGGGACCGGCGGCTACACTGAAGCTTTCTTT. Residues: CASNGGTGGYTEAFF.

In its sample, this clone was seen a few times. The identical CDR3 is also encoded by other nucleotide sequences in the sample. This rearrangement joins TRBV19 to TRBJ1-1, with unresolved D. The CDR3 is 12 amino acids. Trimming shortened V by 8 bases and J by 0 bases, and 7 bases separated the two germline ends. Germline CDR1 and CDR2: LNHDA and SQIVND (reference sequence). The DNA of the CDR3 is TGTGCCAGTGGCGGGGTGAACACTGAAGCTTTCTTT. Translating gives CASGGVNTEAFF.

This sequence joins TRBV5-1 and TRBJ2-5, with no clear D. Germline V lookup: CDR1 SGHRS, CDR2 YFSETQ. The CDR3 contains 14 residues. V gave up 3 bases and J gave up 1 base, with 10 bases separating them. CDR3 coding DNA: TGCGCCAGCAGCTCCTTCGCGACCCAAGAGACCCAGTACTTC. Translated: CASSSFATQETQYF.

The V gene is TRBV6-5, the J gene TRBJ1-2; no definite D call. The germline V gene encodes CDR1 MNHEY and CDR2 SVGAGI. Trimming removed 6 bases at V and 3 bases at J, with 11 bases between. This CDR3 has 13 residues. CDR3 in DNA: TGTGCCAGCAGCCTGAGGGAAGACTATGGCTACACCTTC. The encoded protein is CASSLREDYGYTF.

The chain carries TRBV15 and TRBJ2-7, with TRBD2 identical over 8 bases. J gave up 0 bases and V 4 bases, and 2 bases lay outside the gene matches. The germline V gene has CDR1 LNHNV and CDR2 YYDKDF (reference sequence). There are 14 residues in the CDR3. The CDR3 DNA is TGTGCCACCAGCATAAGCGGGGGCTCCTACGAGCAGTACTTC. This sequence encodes CATSISGGSYEQYF.

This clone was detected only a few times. The CDR3 loop is CASSEGASGRASDTQYF. DNA for the CDR3: TGTGCCAGCAGTGAAGGGGCTAGCGGGAGGGCCTCAGATACGCAGTATTTT. V is TRBV2 and J is TRBJ2-3; 12 nucleotides line up with TRBD2. Losses at the gene ends were 1 base for V and 4 bases for J; bases not matched to a gene: 6. The CDR3 length is 17 residues. The germline V gene encodes CDR1 SNHLY and CDR2 FYNNEI.